This note documents a single T cell receptor beta chain sequence. The target of this receptor is not known. There are no base qualities to consult, and no much larger clone falls within one base. This sample is drawn from a study of preoperative IRX-2 immunotherapy in early breast cancer (dated by TCRdb to between 2018 and 2020). The treatment or condition label on this specimen signifies: preoperative locoregional IRX-2 cytokine immunotherapy. The samples were obtained from a phase Ib study that tested preoperative, locoregional IRX-2 cytokine immunotherapy designed to prime immune responses. Patients with early-stage breast cancer who were given IRX-2 before surgery served as donors. The CDR3 covers 15 residues, taking in both the cysteine and the phenylalanine. The sequence is cut down to CDR3 DNA, 45 bases in frame from base 1. From the germline V gene, CDR1 is KGHSH and CDR2 is LQKENI. For this chain, trimming is 6 bases at the V end and 10 bases at the J end, and the number of junction bases without a gene match is 10.

The method behind the library was the immunoSEQ multiplex PCR assay. In its TCRdb copy, this immuneACCESS table keeps in-frame sequences only and misses some clones. Where compared with another copy, unresolved V genes explain less than half of these, and the others have no known cause. The sample records 25,000 to 30,000 clones, roughly four fifths of which are singletons. Less than 3.5% of the sample is held by the ten biggest clonotypes. The TCR was taken from a human donor with breast cancer. The sample here was taken from a patient treated with IRX-2 immunotherapy. Recombination connected TRBV18 to TRBJ1-6; 9 bases in the junction line up with TRBD1. The nucleotides are TGTGCCAGCTCTTCGACAGGGGGTGCGGGCTCACCCCTCCACTTT. The resulting protein is CASSSTGGAGSPLHF.